A selection of T cell receptor beta chains follows, all from one sample in a study of OX40 agonist ivuxolimab in advanced cancers. The assay was immunoSEQ multiplex PCR, and TCRdb's table has in-frame clones only and misses some. The data contain under 85,000 clones, roughly 94% of them singletons. The sample in question was CD4+ or CD8+ T cells sorted from blood, obtained in a trial of the OX40 agonist ivuxolimab. The receptor set was obtained from an adult with an advanced solid tumor such as melanoma, head and neck, liver or kidney cancer. The CDR3 runs from the conserved cysteine through the conserved F or W. Expanded clones are given a class, and other clones once, few, many or no size at all.

j_call | v_call | clone_size | cdr3_aa
TRBJ2-5 | TRBV7-7 | NA | CASSPRSTVTETQYF
TRBJ2-7 | TRBV7-9 | once | CASSPRDRGVGSYEQYF
TRBJ1-2 | TRBV7-2 | NA | CASSRFGDGYTF
TRBJ2-3 | TRBV6-5 | NA | CASAPSTDTQYF
TRBJ2-3 | TRBV7-3 | NA | CASSSLAGAPGDTQYF
TRBJ2-7 | TRBV9 | NA | CASSAHSGSYEQYF
TRBJ2-3 | TRBV7-2 | NA | CASSLPPGTSLLYPDTQYF
TRBJ2-5 | TRBV20-1 | NA | CSATEETQYF
TRBJ2-1 | TRBV7-8 | NA | CASDPPGLEYNEQFF
TRBJ1-5 | TRBV15 | NA | CATSRDLDQPQHF
TRBJ2-7 | TRBV27 | NA | CASGATSDRYF
TRBJ2-7 | TRBV19 | NA | CASSGLGPSYEQYF
TRBJ2-4 | TRBV28 | NA | CASSSGLPGIQYF
TRBJ2-7 | TRBV6-1 | NA | CASSESRHMNFDEQYF
TRBJ1-5 | TRBV19 | NA | CASSTGLSPQHF
TRBJ2-5 | TRBV7-3 | NA | CASSRSGRSETQYF
TRBJ2-7 | TRBV5-6 | NA | CASKYGTGVDEQYF
TRBJ2-2 | TRBV5-6 | NA | CASSPANTGELFF
TRBJ1-1 | TRBV7-6 | NA | CASSLGPGGSRTEAFF
TRBJ2-7 | TRBV4-2 | NA | CASSLVDPPREQYF
TRBJ2-7 | TRBV7-9 | NA | CASSLASGRENYYYEQYF
TRBJ2-1 | TRBV30 | NA | CAWAGDRGYNEQFF
TRBJ2-3 | TRBV4-3 | NA | CASSQDPSGRGTDTQYF
TRBJ2-2 | TRBV10-2 | NA | CASSAREGASTGELFF
TRBJ2-1 | TRBV21-1 | NA | CASSKDLAGGPGDEQFF
TRBJ2-7 | TRBV28 | NA | CASSSSMTGYYEQYF
TRBJ1-4 | TRBV7-9 | NA | CASSFGQGVINEKLFF
TRBJ1-2 | TRBV7-3 | few | CASSLSGRGNYGYTF
TRBJ1-2 | TRBV27 | NA | CASSSRTGTYGYTF
TRBJ1-1 | TRBV27 | NA | CASSRTDTGSNTEAFF
TRBJ1-2 | TRBV30 | NA | CASSGTGVAGPDGYTF
TRBJ2-3 | TRBV15 | once | CATSRVGGASTDTQYF
TRBJ2-3 | TRBV4-2 | NA | CASSQVYPTPGQLTDTQYF
TRBJ2-7 | TRBV29-1 | NA | CSVADGDRGIRQQYF
TRBJ2-7 | TRBV27 | NA | CASSLRGPYEQYF
TRBJ2-7 | TRBV7-8 | NA | CASSLAGVTYEQYF
TRBJ2-3 | TRBV5-6 | NA | CASSPGALSDTQYF
TRBJ2-7 | TRBV4-1 | NA | CASSQQIAEPYEQYF
TRBJ2-7 | TRBV13 | NA | CASSPGDRSYEQYF
TRBJ2-3 | TRBV28 | NA | CASSLALGLAGSDTQYF
TRBJ1-1 | TRBV7-9 | NA | CASSVDSTEAFF
TRBJ2-1 | TRBV28 | NA | CASSFGHKNEQFF
TRBJ1-2 | TRBV7-9 | once | CASSLVGPSYGYTF
TRBJ2-7 | TRBV9 | once | CASSVGMGPHYEQYF
TRBJ1-2 | TRBV2 | NA | CASIFGTVYGYTF
TRBJ2-7 | TRBV6-6 | NA | CASSYPGGLNYEQYF
TRBJ2-7 | TRBV15 | NA | CATSRDEASGKDF
TRBJ2-6 | TRBV11-2 | NA | CASSFRAGISGANVLTF
TRBJ1-5 | TRBV9 | once | CASSEGGTNSNQPQHF
TRBJ1-2 | TRBV25-1 | NA | CASSEEPPTSYGYTF
TRBJ2-2 | TRBV5-1 | NA | CASSFSRPSGRGSTGELFF
TRBJ2-1 | TRBV4-3 | NA | CASSQERANNEQFF
TRBJ2-1 | TRBV7-9 | NA | CATVAGDKFF
TRBJ2-1 | TRBV7-8 | NA | CASSSLAVFKRNEQFF
TRBJ1-1 | TRBV5-6 | NA | CASSLGVGVTEAFF
TRBJ2-7 | TRBV28 | NA | CASSFRLGYEQYF
TRBJ1-2 | TRBV11-3 | NA | CASSPPPSRYGYTF